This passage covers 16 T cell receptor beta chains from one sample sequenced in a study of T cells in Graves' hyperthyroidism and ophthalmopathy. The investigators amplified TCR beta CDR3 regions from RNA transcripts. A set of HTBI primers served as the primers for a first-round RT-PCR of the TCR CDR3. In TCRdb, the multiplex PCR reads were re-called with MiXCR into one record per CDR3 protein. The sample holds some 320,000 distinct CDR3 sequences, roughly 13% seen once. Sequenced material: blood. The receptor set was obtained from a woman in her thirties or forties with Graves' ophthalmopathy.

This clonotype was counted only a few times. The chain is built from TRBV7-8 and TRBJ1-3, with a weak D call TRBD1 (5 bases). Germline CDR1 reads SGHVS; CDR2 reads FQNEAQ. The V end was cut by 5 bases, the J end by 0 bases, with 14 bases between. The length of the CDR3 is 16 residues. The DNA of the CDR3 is TGTGCCAGCAGCACGACAGACGCTTCCTCTGGAAACACCATATATTTT. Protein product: CASSTTDASSGNTIYF.

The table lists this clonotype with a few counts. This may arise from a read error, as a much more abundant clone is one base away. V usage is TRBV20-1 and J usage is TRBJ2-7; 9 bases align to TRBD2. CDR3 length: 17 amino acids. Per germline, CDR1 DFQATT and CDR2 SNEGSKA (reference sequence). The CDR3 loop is CSATTGGRGRAVYERYF. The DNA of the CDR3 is TGCAGTGCTACAACGGGTGGTCGCGGGAGGGCCGTTTACGAGCGGTACTTC.

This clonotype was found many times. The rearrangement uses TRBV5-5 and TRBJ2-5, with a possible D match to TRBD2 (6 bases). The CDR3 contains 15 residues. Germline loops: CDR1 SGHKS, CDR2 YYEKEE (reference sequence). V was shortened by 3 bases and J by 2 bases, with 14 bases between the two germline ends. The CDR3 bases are TGTGCCAGCAGCTGGTCTCCTAGCGTACAAGAGACCCAGTACTTC. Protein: CASSWSPSVQETQYF.

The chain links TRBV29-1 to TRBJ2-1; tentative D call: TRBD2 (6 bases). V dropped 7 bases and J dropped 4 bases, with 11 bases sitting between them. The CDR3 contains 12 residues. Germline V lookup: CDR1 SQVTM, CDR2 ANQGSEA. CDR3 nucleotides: TGCAGCGCCAGGACTAAATACAATGAGCAGTTCTTC. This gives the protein CSARTKYNEQFF.

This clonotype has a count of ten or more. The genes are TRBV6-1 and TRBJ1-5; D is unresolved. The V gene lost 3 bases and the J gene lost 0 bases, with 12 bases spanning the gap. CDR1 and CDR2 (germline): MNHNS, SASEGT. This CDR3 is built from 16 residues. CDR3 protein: CASSENRQNSNQPQHF. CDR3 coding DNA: TGTGCCAGCAGTGAGAACCGGCAGAATAGCAATCAGCCCCAGCATTTT.

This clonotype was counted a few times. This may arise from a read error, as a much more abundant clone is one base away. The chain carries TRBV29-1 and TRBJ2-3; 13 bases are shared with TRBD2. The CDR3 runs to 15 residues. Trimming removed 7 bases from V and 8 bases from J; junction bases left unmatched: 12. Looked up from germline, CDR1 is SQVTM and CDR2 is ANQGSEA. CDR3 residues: CSARTSGSKAGTQYF. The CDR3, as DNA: TGCAGCGCTCGGACTAGCGGGAGTAAGGCAGGTACGCAGTATTTT.

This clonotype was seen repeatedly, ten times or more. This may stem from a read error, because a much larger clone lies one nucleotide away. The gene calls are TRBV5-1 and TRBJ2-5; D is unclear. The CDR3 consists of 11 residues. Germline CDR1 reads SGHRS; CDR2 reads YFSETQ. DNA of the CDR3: TGTGCCAGCAGCTTCAGGGAGACCCAGTACTTC. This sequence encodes CASSFRETQYF.

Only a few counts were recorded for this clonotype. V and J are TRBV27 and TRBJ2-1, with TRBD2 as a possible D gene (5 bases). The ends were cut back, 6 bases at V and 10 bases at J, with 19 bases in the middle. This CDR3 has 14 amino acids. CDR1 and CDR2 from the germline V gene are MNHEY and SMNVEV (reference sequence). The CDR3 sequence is CASRTGMGSREQFF. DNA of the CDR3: TGTGCCAGCAGGACCGGGATGGGATCTAGGGAGCAGTTCTTC.

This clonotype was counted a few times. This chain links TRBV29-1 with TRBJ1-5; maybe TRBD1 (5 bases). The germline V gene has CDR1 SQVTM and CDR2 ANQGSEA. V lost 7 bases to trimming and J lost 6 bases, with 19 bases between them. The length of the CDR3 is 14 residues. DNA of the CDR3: TGCAGCGCCACTACAGGAGGAGTGAGTCAGCCCCAGCATTTT. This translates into CSATTGGVSQPQHF.

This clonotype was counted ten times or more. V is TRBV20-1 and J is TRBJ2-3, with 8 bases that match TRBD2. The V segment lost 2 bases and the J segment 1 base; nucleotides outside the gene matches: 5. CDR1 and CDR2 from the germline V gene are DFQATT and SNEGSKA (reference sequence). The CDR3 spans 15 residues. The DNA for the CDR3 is TGCAGTGCTAGAAAAGGTAGCGGGGGCACAGATACGCAGTATTTT. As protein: CSARKGSGGTDTQYF.

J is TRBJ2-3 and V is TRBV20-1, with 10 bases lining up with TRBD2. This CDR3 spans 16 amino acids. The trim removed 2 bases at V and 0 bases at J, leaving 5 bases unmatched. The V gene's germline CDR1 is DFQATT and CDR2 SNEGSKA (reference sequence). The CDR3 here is CSARSGLAASTDTQYF. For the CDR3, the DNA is TGCAGTGCTAGAAGTGGACTAGCGGCTAGCACAGATACGCAGTATTTT.

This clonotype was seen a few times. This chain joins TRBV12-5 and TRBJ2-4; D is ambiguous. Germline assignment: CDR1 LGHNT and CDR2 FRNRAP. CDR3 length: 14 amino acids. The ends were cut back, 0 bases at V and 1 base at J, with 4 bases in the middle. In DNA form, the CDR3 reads TGTGCTAGTGGTTTGGTGGGGGCCAAAAACATTCAGTACTTC. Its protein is CASGLVGAKNIQYF. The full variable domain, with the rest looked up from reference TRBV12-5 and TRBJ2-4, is DARVTQTPRHKVTEMGQEVTMRCQPILGHNTVFWYRQTMMQGLELLAYFRNRAPLDDSGMPKDRFSAEMPDATLATLKIQPSEPRDSAVYFCASGLVGAKNIQYFGAGTRLSVL.

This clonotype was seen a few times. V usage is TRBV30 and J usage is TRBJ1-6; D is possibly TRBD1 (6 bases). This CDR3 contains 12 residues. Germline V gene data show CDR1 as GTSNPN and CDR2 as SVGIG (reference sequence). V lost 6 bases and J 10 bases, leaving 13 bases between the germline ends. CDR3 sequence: CACVQGSSPLHF. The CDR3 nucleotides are TGTGCCTGCGTCCAGGGGAGCTCACCCCTCCACTTT.

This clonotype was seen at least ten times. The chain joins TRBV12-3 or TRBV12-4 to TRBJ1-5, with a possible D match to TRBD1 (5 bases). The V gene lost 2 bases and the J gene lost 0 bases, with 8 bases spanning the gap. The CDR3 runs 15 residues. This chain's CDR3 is CASSLNRNSNQPQHF. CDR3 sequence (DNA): TGTGCCAGCAGTTTAAACAGGAATAGCAATCAGCCCCAGCATTTT.

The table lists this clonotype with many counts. CDR3 protein: CASHGQGDPSYEQYF. The CDR3, as DNA: TGTGCCAGCCACGGACAGGGCGATCCTTCCTACGAGCAGTACTTC. The V call is TRBV11-3, the J call TRBJ2-7; 8 bases align to TRBD1. The germline CDR1 and CDR2 sequences are SGHNT and YENEEA. This CDR3 contains 15 residues. The V segment lost 8 bases and the J segment 1 base; nucleotides outside the gene matches: 10.

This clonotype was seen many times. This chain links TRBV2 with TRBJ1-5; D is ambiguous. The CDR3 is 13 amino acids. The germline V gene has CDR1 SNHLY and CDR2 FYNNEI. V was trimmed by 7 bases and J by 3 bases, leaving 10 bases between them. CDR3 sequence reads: CASNVQVNQPQHF. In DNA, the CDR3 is TGTGCCAGCAACGTCCAGGTCAATCAGCCCCAGCATTTT.